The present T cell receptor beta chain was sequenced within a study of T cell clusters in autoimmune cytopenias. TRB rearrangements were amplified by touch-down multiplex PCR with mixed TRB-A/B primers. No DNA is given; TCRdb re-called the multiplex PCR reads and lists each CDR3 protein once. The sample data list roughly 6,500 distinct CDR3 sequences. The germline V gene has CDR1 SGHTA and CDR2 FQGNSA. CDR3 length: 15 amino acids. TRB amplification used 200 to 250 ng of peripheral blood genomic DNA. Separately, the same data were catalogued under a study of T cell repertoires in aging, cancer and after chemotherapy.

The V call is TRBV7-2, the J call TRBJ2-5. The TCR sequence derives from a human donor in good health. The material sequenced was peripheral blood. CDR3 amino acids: CASSLAVARQETQYF.